This T cell receptor beta chain is from a study of T cell responses to AZD1222 COVID-19 vaccine. As for the study in general: Both about-4-week and about-12-week second-dose recipients were combined.

Study-wide points: Spike-specific TCR breadth and depth grew following two AZD1222 doses. Spike was spanned by vaccine-associated CD4 TCRs, which were dominant at 160-218 and 743-854. Most donors were white British, females outnumbered males, and clonal diversity was possibly underestimated.

Per germline, CDR1 LNHDA and CDR2 SQIVND (reference sequence). This CDR3 contains 19 residues. V was clipped by 5 bases and J by 0 bases, with 23 bases between them. The method was immunoSEQ multiplex PCR; TCRdb's version includes in-frame clones alone and lacks a portion of them. The sample carries over 120,000 clones, 80% to 95% recorded once. This clone was counted once. What it recognizes is unknown. The V and J genes are TRBV19 and TRBJ2-1, with a tentative D call TRBD2 (7 bases). This specimen was peripheral blood, taken on day 0 of AZD1222 vaccination. The sequence derives from an adult in good health. The CDR3: CASSVRGGVVRSSYNEQFF. The CDR3 DNA reads TGTGCCAGTAGTGTTAGAGGGGGGGTAGTGAGGAGCTCCTACAATGAGCAGTTCTTC.